The 14 T cell receptor beta chains below come from one sample, sequenced in a study of CD8+ T cells in alopecia areata. Reverse transcription of extracted RNA yielded cDNA, which provided the sequencing template. Assay used: immunoSEQ multiplex PCR; TCRdb lists only in-frame clones, some missing. The top ten clones hold approximately 1.2% of a sample with 200,000 to 250,000 clones, over 60% of them seen once. Treatment defined: oral pan-JAK inhibitor, 5-10 mg twice daily. This sample comprised CD4+ T cells sorted from blood, obtained around week 46, from a patient treated with tofacitinib. The receptor set was obtained from a human donor with alopecia areata.

This clone was seen a handful of times. The V gene is TRBV5-1, the J gene TRBJ1-2; 9 nucleotides match TRBD1. Losses at the gene ends were 0 bases for V and 5 bases for J; bases not matched to a gene: 5. The germline CDR1 and CDR2 sequences are SGHRS and YFSETQ. This CDR3 has 15 residues. This CDR3 reads CASSLDGQGLYGYTF. The CDR3 coding sequence is TGCGCCAGCAGCTTGGACGGACAGGGGCTTTATGGCTACACCTTC. The full variable domain, rest sourced from reference TRBV5-1 and TRBJ1-2, is KAGVTQTPRYLIKTRGQQVTLSCSPISGHRSVSWYQQTPGQGLQFLFEYFSETQRNKGNFPGRFSGRQFSNSRSEMNVSTLELGDSALYLCASSLDGQGLYGYTFGSGTRLTVV.

The chain carries TRBV14 and TRBJ2-1, with D perhaps being TRBD1 or TRBD2 (5 bases each). CDR1 SGHDN and CDR2 FVKESK come from the germline V gene. This CDR3 has 14 residues. Between the trimmed V and J ends, which lost 4 bases and 9 bases, there was a span of 16 bases. This CDR3 reads CASSLTGGFSEQFF. In nucleotides, the CDR3 is TGTGCCAGCAGCCTAACAGGAGGTTTCAGTGAGCAGTTCTTC.

V is TRBV2 and J is TRBJ1-4, with D possibly TRBD1 on 6 matching bases. CDR3 length: 14 amino acids. V was shortened by 11 bases and J by 8 bases, with 21 bases between the two germline ends. Germline CDR1 reads SNHLY; CDR2 reads FYNNEI. CDR3 residues: CAGRLQGIEEKLFF. The CDR3 nucleotides read TGTGCCGGACGACTACAGGGTATAGAGGAAAAACTGTTTTTT.

This chain uses TRBV2 with TRBJ1-5, with D hard to call. Germline CDR1 SNHLY, CDR2 FYNNEI. This CDR3 comprises 14 residues. V was trimmed by 5 bases and J by 2 bases, leaving 10 bases between them. The CDR3 DNA is TGTGCCAGCAGTCTCGACGGTGGCAATCAGCCCCAGCATTTT. Encoded protein: CASSLDGGNQPQHF.

This chain joins TRBV15 and TRBJ1-2; D call uncertain. Germline lookup yields CDR1 LNHNV and CDR2 YYDKDF (reference sequence). The CDR3 is 13 residues long. The V gene lost 4 bases and the J gene lost 0 bases, with 6 bases spanning the gap. In DNA, the CDR3 is TGTGCCACCAGCACCGGGACTAACTATGGCTACACCTTC. The encoded protein is CATSTGTNYGYTF.

In DNA form, the CDR3 reads TGCAGCGTTCGACAGGGTGGGAGCTACGAGCAGTACTTC. It encodes CSVRQGGSYEQYF. The chain joins TRBV29-1 to TRBJ2-7, with 7 positions matching TRBD1. CDR3 size: 13 residues. After removal of 5 bases from V and 3 bases from J, the junction contained 7 bases not matched to a gene. From germline, CDR1 is SQVTM and CDR2 ANQGSEA.

This clone showed up many times. The chain combines TRBV14 with TRBJ2-5, with 10 bases aligning to TRBD1. The germline V gene has CDR1 SGHDN and CDR2 FVKESK. This CDR3 region has 15 residues. Germline trimming cut 2 bases from V and 5 bases from J; bases unmatched to any gene: 5. The CDR3 loop reads CASSQLGQGIETQYF. CDR3 in DNA: TGTGCCAGCAGCCAATTGGGACAGGGGATCGAGACCCAGTACTTC.

The chain recombines TRBV10-3 with TRBJ1-5; D gene ambiguous. From germline, CDR1 is ENHRY and CDR2 SYGVKD. V lost 0 bases and J 9 bases, leaving 15 bases between the germline ends. The CDR3 contains 15 residues. The CDR3 DNA reads as TGTGCCATCAGTGAGTCGAGTGACGGCGTCGGGCCCCAGCATTTT. This gives the protein CAISESSDGVGPQHF.

CDR3 region: CASSVGSGAQDTGELFF. The CDR3 bases are TGTGCCAGCAGCGTAGGATCGGGGGCTCAAGACACCGGGGAGCTGTTTTTT. This chain joins TRBV9 and TRBJ2-2; either TRBD1 or TRBD2 may supply D (6 bases each). The CDR3 sequence is 17 residues long. Looked up from germline, CDR1 is SGDLS and CDR2 is YYNGEE. V was trimmed by 0 bases and J by 3 bases, leaving 15 bases between them.

The chain combines TRBV7-9 with TRBJ1-2, with D uncertain. The CDR3 contains 13 residues. V was pared by 1 base and J by 8 bases, with 11 bases between. Per the germline V gene, CDR1 is SEHNR and CDR2 is FQNEAQ (reference sequence). CDR3 bases: TGTGCCAGCAGCTTAGAAGCTCCTTCCGGCTACACCTTC. Translated: CASSLEAPSGYTF.

About this clone: This same CDR3 is encoded by further DNA sequences in the sample. The chain links TRBV10-3 to TRBJ2-7; D might be TRBD1 (6 bases). The CDR3 spans 12 residues. The germline gives CDR1 ENHRY, CDR2 SYGVKD. The V end was cut by 6 bases, the J end by 1 base, with 7 bases between. Written as DNA, the CDR3 is TGTGCCATCAGGGACAGTTCCTACGAGCAGTACTTC. It is translated as CAIRDSSYEQYF.

The CDR3 sequence is CSVKKTAQNTEAFF. CDR3 nucleotide sequence: TGCAGCGTTAAAAAGACAGCCCAGAACACTGAAGCTTTCTTT. This sequence joins TRBV29-1 and TRBJ1-1, with D tentatively TRBD1 (5 bases). The CDR3 extends over 14 amino acids. Germline V gene data show CDR1 as SQVTM and CDR2 as ANQGSEA. V lost 5 bases, J lost 1 base, and 14 bases lay in between.

This chain links TRBV9 with TRBJ1-4; D perhaps matches TRBD1 (5 bases). Germline CDR1 SGDLS, CDR2 YYNGEE. Trimming took 3 bases from V and 5 from J, leaving 17 bases between them. This CDR3 has 16 residues. The CDR3 coding sequence is TGTGCCAGCAGCGCAAGGGCGGTCGACAGCAATGAAAAACTGTTTTTT. It codes for CASSARAVDSNEKLFF.

CDR3 sequence reads: CSVGTNTNTGELFF. The CDR3 DNA follows: TGCAGCGTGGGGACTAACACGAACACCGGGGAGCTGTTTTTT. This chain connects TRBV29-1 to TRBJ2-2; 7 nucleotides agree with TRBD2. The V segment lost 6 bases and the J segment 0 bases; nucleotides outside the gene matches: 4. Germline V gene lookup returns CDR1 SQVTM and CDR2 ANQGSEA. This CDR3 region has 14 residues.